This T cell receptor (beta chain) was recorded in a study of blood T cell repertoires in COVID-19 (TCRdb year 2020). About the full investigation: Collaborator samples came from the United States, Italy and Spain and covered acute and convalescent phases of COVID-19. The repertoires were released in a freely available public database meant as a resource for research on the immune response to SARS-CoV-2. The prospective study material was composed of cDNA or gDNA derived from T cells, B-cell-depleted T cells, or PBMCs. The sample metadata nearly always contained a de-identified subject ID, COVID-19 status, age in years and sex. Samples were obtained from the ongoing ImmuneRACE study (first 160 participants) and from 1,254 subjects provided by 6 global collaborators. Where HLA class I and class II types were available, the types were taken from metadata supplied by the sample provider, not from assay-based typing. Deeply sampled blood TCRbeta repertoires from subjects exposed to, actively infected with, or recovered from COVID-19 were included in the dataset. Paper-wide results and their limitations: The quantity of clinical and demographic metadata differed by source and by participant and was supplied without curation.

CDR1 and CDR2 (SGHRS, YFSETQ) derive from the germline V gene. V and J are truncated by 2 bases and 0 bases respectively, leaving an intervening sequence of 9 bases. The CDR3, from cysteine to phenylalanine, totals 16 residues. The only DNA kept is the CDR3, 48 bases in frame from the first base. As to this clone: This clone's antigen is unknown. One base away there is no much larger clone; base qualities are not given.

Whole blood was collected in K2EDTA tubes by collaborating institutions according to the institutions' own protocols. Collaborator samples were shipped for TCRbeta analysis as frozen whole blood, isolated PBMCs, or DNA extracted from either sample type. The immunoSEQ Assay, a bias-controlled multiplex PCR, was used to amplify TCRbeta CDR3 regions from genomic DNA. Concerning the study's data processing: The number of nucleated cells in each sample was estimated from the amplification of reference gene primers within the assay. To quantify the absolute abundance of each unique TCRbeta CDR3 rearrangement, sequence reads were collapsed and filtered. For each sample, productive Simpson clonality was calculated by taking the square root of Simpson's diversity index across productive rearrangements. Imported from immuneACCESS, the table was reduced by TCRdb to in-frame sequences with V and J called. These copies leave out some clones; in studies compared against another copy, an unresolved V gene accounts for under half, and the cause of the remainder is not known. The D gene and trimming were derived from the DNA, and the V and J assignments and clone size from that table. The sample table contains around 300,000 clones; only one count was recorded for just under 85% of them. 4.1% of the sample belongs to the ten largest clones.

The chain employs TRBV5-1 and TRBJ1-6; the D gene cannot be named for sure. Sequenced: peripheral blood. The clonotype comes from a woman in her fifties or sixties with active or convalescent COVID-19. The encoded CDR3 is CASSFRGSSYNSPLHF. The nucleotide sequence reads as follows: TGCGCCAGCAGCTTTCGAGGGAGCTCCTATAATTCACCCCTCCACTTT.